This TCR beta chain was observed in a study of cytomegalovirus exposure and HLA in healthy donors. In the study overall: Researchers found that roughly 81% of a few hundred genotyped donors fell within the Caucasian-associated ancestry cluster.

A word on this clone: The target antigen is unknown.

PCR used 60 Vbeta primers and 13 Jbeta primers. TCRdb's copy holds only in-frame clones and misses some; the assay was immunoSEQ multiplex PCR. In the table there are around 150,000 clones, under 85% of which are singletons. Study findings and constraints: Most TCR sequences were seen very rarely across donors, but some public TCRs occurred in many. The CMV antigen specificity of a few CMV-associated chains was confirmed through in vitro analysis.

The receptor was isolated from a woman in her twenties or thirties in good health and CMV-seronegative. The sequenced sample consisted of PBMCs.

The CDR3 loop is CASSTRGGPIYEQYF. The CDR3 DNA reads as TGTGCCAGTAGTACCCGGGGGGGCCCCATCTACGAGCAGTACTTC. The rearrangement links TRBV19 to TRBJ2-7; 8 bases are shared with TRBD2. Germline CDR1 LNHDA, CDR2 SQIVND (reference sequence). J gave up 3 bases and V 4 bases, and 8 bases lay outside the gene matches. This CDR3 comprises 15 residues.